These 9 T cell receptor beta chains were all obtained from the same sample, sequenced in a study of TIL therapy for anti-PD-1-resistant metastatic lung cancer. Stated time point: pre-treatment sample, taken before nivolumab and TIL therapy. Tumor tissue came from excised metastases, mostly pleural nodules or supraclavicular lymph nodes. The immunoSEQ assay was v3. Only in-frame clones appear in the TCRdb table, and some are missing; sequencing was by immunoSEQ multiplex PCR. This sample has tens of thousands of clones; 65% to 80% occur once, and the top ten carry 5.6%. The starting material was tumor tissue, obtained at baseline. These receptors were collected from a person between 25 and 79 years old with non-small cell lung cancer.

The chain combines TRBV6-6 with TRBJ2-3; D is unclear. The V and J ends lost 0 bases and 8 bases respectively, with 18 bases between them. Germline V gene data show CDR1 as MNHNY and CDR2 as SVGAGI (reference sequence). The CDR3 sequence is 16 residues long. In nucleotides, the CDR3 is TGTGCCAGCAGTTACTCGAGTCCACAGCAGCCGGCTACGCAGTATTTT. It codes for CASSYSSPQQPATQYF.

CDR3 in DNA: TGTGCCAGCAATTCCGGGACAGGGGTCGATCAGCCCCAGCATTTT. Translating it yields CASNSGTGVDQPQHF. This chain connects TRBV6-1 to TRBJ1-5; 10 positions match TRBD1. The CDR3 has 15 residues. Germline assignment: CDR1 MNHNS and CDR2 SASEGT. V trimming: 7 bases; J trimming: 5 bases; junction bases outside the gene matches: 8.

The table lists this clone with a count of one. The CDR3 DNA follows: TGTGCCAGCAGAGAGGGACAGGCGGACTCCTACGAGCAGTACTTC. Translated: CASREGQADSYEQYF. The V call is TRBV28, the J call TRBJ2-7; 8 bases match TRBD1. The ends lost 6 bases at V and 0 bases at J; junction bases unmatched: 7. The CDR3 contains 15 residues. CDR1 is MDHEN, CDR2 SYDVKM, per germline.

V and J are TRBV30 and TRBJ1-5; D is perhaps TRBD1 (5 bases). This CDR3 contains 16 residues. With 2 bases removed from V and 4 bases from J, the gap between germline ends came to 18 bases. From germline, CDR1 is GTSNPN and CDR2 SVGIG (reference sequence). The CDR3 loop is CAWSLLSGEGNQPQHF. The CDR3, as DNA: TGTGCCTGGAGTTTACTTTCGGGAGAGGGGAATCAGCCCCAGCATTTT.

The rearrangement uses TRBV9 and TRBJ2-7; no clear D. Germline-derived CDR1 and CDR2 are SGDLS and YYNGEE. The length of the CDR3 is 12 residues. V lost 0 bases to trimming and J lost 5 bases, with 6 bases between them. The CDR3 DNA is TGTGCCAGCAGCGTAGCCCAGGACGAGCAGTACTTC. It is translated as CASSVAQDEQYF.

The chain recombines TRBV5-6 with TRBJ1-1; maybe TRBD1 (6 bases). Per the germline V gene, CDR1 is SGHDT and CDR2 is YYEEEE. V dropped 5 bases and J dropped 6 bases, with 23 bases sitting between them. The CDR3 loop spans 16 amino acids. CDR3: CASRAVSGGRIAEAFF. DNA of the CDR3: TGTGCCAGCAGGGCTGTGAGTGGGGGGCGCATCGCTGAAGCTTTCTTT. The full variable domain, in which reference TRBV5-6 and TRBJ1-1 provide the parts outside the CDR3, is DAGVTQSPTHLIKTRGQQVTLRCSPKSGHDTVSWYQQALGQGPQFIFQYYEEEERQRGNFPDRFSGHQFPNYSSELNVNALLLGDSALYLCASRAVSGGRIAEAFFGQGTRLTVV.

This sequence joins TRBV2 and TRBJ1-4, with D hard to call. The ends were cut back, 8 bases at V and 6 bases at J, with 13 bases in the middle. The CDR3 has 13 amino acids. CDR1 and CDR2 (germline): SNHLY, FYNNEI. The CDR3 nucleotides are TGTGCCAGCGATGGACCCCGAGATGAAAAACTGTTTTTT. Its translation is CASDGPRDEKLFF.

The chain uses TRBV7-3 and TRBJ2-3; D possibly matches TRBD1 or TRBD2 (5 bases each). Trimming took off 4 bases at V and 2 bases at J, with 13 bases between the two ends. The CDR3 has 15 amino acids. The germline CDR1 and CDR2 sequences are SGHTA and FQGTGA. The CDR3 is CASSSLGGSTDTQYF. Here the CDR3 DNA reads TGTGCCAGCAGCTCTCTTGGGGGTTCCACAGATACGCAGTATTTT.

J is TRBJ2-7 and V is TRBV5-1, with 9 bases fitting TRBD2. J lost 1 base, V lost 0 bases, and 8 bases had no gene match. The CDR3 consists of 17 residues. Germline assignment: CDR1 SGHRS and CDR2 YFSETQ. The CDR3 here is CASSLGGGARISYEQYF. The CDR3 DNA reads TGCGCCAGCAGCTTGGGCGGGGGGGCGCGTATATCCTACGAGCAGTACTTC.